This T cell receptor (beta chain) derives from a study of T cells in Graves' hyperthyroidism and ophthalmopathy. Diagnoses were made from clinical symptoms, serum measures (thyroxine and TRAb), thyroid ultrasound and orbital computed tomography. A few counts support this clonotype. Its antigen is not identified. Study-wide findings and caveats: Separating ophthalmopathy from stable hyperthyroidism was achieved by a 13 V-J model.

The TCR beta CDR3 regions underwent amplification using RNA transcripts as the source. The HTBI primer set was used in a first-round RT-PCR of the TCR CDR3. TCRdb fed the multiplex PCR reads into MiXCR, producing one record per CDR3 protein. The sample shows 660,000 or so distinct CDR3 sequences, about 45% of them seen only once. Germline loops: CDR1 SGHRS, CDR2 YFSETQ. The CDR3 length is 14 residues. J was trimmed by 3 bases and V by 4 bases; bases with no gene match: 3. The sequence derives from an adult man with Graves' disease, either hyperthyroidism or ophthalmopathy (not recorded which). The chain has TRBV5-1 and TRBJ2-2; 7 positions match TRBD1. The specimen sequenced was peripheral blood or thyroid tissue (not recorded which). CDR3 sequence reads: CASSVGQHTGELFF. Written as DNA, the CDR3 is TGCGCCAGCAGCGTGGGACAGCACACCGGGGAGCTGTTTTTT.